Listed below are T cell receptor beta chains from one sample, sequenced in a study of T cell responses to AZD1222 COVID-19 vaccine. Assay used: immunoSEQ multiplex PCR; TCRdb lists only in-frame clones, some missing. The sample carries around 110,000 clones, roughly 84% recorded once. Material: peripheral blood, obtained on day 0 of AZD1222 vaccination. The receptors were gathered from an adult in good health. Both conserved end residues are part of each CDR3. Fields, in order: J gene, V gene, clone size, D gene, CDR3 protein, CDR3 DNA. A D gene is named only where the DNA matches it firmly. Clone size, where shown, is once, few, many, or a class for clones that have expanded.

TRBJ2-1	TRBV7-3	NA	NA	CASSLISSHNEQFF	TGTGCCAGCAGCTTAATTTCTTCCCACAATGAGCAGTTCTTC
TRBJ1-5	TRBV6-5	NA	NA	CASSYGVNSNQPQHF	TGTGCCAGCAGTTACGGGGTGAATAGCAATCAGCCCCAGCATTTT
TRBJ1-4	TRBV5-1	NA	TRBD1	CASSGDSPNEKLFF	TGCGCCAGCAGCGGGGACAGCCCTAATGAAAAACTGTTTTTT
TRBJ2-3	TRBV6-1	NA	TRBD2	CASSDVRGGADTQYF	TGTGCCAGCAGTGATGTGAGGGGAGGGGCAGATACGCAGTATTTT
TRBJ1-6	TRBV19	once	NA	CASSISGDSPLHF	TGTGCCAGTAGTATATCGGGGGATTCACCCCTCCACTTT
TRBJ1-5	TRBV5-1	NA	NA	CASSLNLDQPQHF	TGCGCCAGCAGCTTAAATCTGGATCAGCCCCAGCATTTT
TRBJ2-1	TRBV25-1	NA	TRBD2	CASKAGVGNEQFF	TGTGCCAGTAAAGCGGGAGTAGGCAATGAGCAGTTCTTC
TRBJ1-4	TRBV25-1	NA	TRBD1	CASSRATGDNEKLFF	TGTGCCAGCAGTCGGGCGACAGGGGACAATGAAAAACTGTTTTTT
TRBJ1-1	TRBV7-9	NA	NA	CASSFPRTEMNTEAFF	TGTGCCAGCAGCTTCCCCCGGACAGAAATGAACACTGAAGCTTTCTTT
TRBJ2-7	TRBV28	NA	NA	CASLPHGNTYEQYF	TGTGCCAGCCTACCCCATGGGAACACCTACGAGCAGTACTTC
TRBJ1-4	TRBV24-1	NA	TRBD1	CATSDFSGPGTGREKLFF	TGTGCCACCAGTGATTTCAGCGGCCCCGGGACAGGGAGAGAAAAACTGTTTTTT
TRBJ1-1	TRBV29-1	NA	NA	CSVGLGQIAFF	TGCAGCGTTGGATTGGGACAAATAGCTTTCTTT
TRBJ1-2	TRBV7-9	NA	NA	CASSTVGGYTF	TGTGCCAGCAGTACCGTCGGGGGCTACACCTTC
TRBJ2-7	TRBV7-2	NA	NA	CASSSRGLSSYEQYF	TGTGCCAGCAGCTCCCGCGGGCTAAGCTCCTACGAGCAGTACTTC
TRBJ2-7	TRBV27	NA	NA	CASSRAGWGPGYEQYF	TGTGCCAGCAGCAGGGCGGGTTGGGGACCGGGTTACGAGCAGTACTTC
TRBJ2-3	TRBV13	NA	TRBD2	CASSSSGRGTDTQYF	TGTGCCAGCAGCTCTTCCGGGAGGGGCACAGATACGCAGTATTTT
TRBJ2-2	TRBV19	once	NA	CASRSGANTGELFF	TGTGCCAGTAGGTCAGGGGCGAACACCGGGGAGCTGTTTTTT
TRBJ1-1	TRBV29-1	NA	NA	CRPCSEAFF	TGCAGACCCTGCAGTGAAGCTTTCTTT
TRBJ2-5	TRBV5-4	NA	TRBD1	CASRRQGAPVETQYF	TGTGCCAGCAGGCGACAGGGGGCCCCTGTAGAGACCCAGTACTTC
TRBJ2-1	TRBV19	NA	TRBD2	CASSILSGSGSYNEQFF	TGTGCCAGTAGTATACTTAGCGGGAGTGGGTCCTACAATGAGCAGTTCTTC
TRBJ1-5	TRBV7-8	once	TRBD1	CASSLDSLQGGNQPQHF	TGTGCCAGCAGCTTAGATTCTCTTCAGGGGGGCAATCAGCCCCAGCATTTT
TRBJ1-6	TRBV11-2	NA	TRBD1	CASRSPGTDNSPLHF	TGTGCCAGCAGATCCCCCGGGACAGATAATTCACCCCTCCACTTT
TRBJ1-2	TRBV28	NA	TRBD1	CASSSYRGPNYGYTF	TGTGCCAGCAGCTCTTACAGGGGTCCTAACTATGGCTACACCTTC
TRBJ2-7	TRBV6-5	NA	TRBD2	CASSPQGRGAYEQYF	TGTGCCAGCAGTCCTCAGGGGCGGGGGGCCTACGAGCAGTACTTC
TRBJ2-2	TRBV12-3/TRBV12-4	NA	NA	CASRENTGELFF	TGTGCCAGCAGGGAGAACACCGGGGAGCTGTTTTTT
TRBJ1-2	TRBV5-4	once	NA	CASSSGTVNYGYTF	TGTGCCAGCAGCTCCGGGACGGTTAACTATGGCTACACCTTC
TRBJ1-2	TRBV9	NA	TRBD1	CASSGGQGYGYTF	TGTGCCAGCAGCGGCGGACAGGGTTATGGCTACACCTTC
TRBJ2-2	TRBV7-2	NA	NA	CASSSWVRANTGELFF	TGTGCCAGCAGCTCCTGGGTTAGAGCGAACACCGGGGAGCTGTTTTTT
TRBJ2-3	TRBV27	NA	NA	CASSLGLANTQYF	TGTGCCAGCAGTTTGGGACTGGCAAATACGCAGTATTTT
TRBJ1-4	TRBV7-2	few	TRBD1	CASRSTGVANEKLFF	TGTGCCAGCAGATCTACAGGGGTAGCTAATGAAAAACTGTTTTTT
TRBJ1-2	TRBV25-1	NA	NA	CASSEIGQKSYYGYTF	TGTGCCAGCAGTGAGATCGGGCAGAAGAGTTACTATGGCTACACCTTC
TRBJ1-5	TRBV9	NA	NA	CASRRALYSNQPQHF	TGTGCCAGCAGGAGGGCCCTGTATAGCAATCAGCCCCAGCATTTT
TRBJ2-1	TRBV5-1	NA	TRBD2	CASSLGLGTSGRRNPNEQFF	TGCGCCAGCAGCTTGGGACTCGGGACTAGCGGGAGACGAAATCCCAATGAGCAGTTCTTC
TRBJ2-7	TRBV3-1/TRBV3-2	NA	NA	CATLPLYEQYF	TGTGCCACCTTACCACTCTACGAGCAGTACTTC
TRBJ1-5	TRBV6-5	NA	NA	CATQGFGNQPQHF	TGTGCCACACAGGGTTTTGGCAATCAGCCCCAGCATTTT
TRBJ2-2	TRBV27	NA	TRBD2	CASSPQEIAGVDTGELFF	TGTGCCAGCAGTCCACAAGAAATAGCGGGAGTTGACACCGGGGAGCTGTTTTTT
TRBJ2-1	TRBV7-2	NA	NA	CASSPGQGDSGEQFF	TGTGCCAGCAGCCCGGGGCAGGGGGACTCGGGAGAGCAGTTCTTC
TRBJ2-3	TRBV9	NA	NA	CASSVLVSGDTQYF	TGTGCCAGCAGCGTACTCGTGTCGGGGGATACGCAGTATTTT
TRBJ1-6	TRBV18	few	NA	CASSPTAYNSPLHF	TGTGCCAGCTCACCGACAGCCTATAATTCACCCCTCCACTTT
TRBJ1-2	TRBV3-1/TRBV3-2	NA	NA	CASSQASEEVHGYTF	TGTGCCAGCAGCCAAGCGTCGGAGGAGGTCCATGGCTACACCTTC
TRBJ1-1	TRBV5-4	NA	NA	CASSLGAGTPSRAFF	TGTGCCAGCAGCTTGGGGGCCGGGACCCCTAGTCGGGCTTTCTTT
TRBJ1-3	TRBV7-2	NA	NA	CASRQDGGNTIYF	TGTGCCAGCAGGCAGGACGGTGGAAACACCATATATTTT
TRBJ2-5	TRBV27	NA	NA	CASSLIQETQYF	TGTGCCAGCAGTTTAATCCAAGAGACCCAGTACTTC
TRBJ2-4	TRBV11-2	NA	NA	CASSLSLAGLKNIQYF	TGTGCCAGCAGCTTATCGTTAGCCGGTCTCAAAAACATTCAGTACTTC
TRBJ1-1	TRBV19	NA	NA	CASSPRAPVWDTEAFF	TGTGCCAGTAGCCCCCGGGCGCCAGTATGGGACACTGAAGCTTTCTTT
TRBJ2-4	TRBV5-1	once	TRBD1	CASRKDRGFKNIQYF	TGCGCCAGCAGAAAGGACAGGGGATTTAAAAACATTCAGTACTTC
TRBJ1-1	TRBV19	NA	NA	CSSEGGQNTEAFF	TGTTCCTCAGAAGGCGGACAGAACACTGAAGCTTTCTTT
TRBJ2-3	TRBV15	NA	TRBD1	CATSRGTGHTDTQYF	TGTGCCACCAGCAGAGGGACAGGGCACACAGATACGCAGTATTTT
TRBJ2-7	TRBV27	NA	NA	CASSLPSYEQYF	TGTGCCAGCAGTCTCCCCTCCTACGAGCAGTACTTC
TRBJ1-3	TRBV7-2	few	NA	CASSSSAFSGNTIYF	TGTGCCAGCAGCTCATCGGCCTTCTCTGGAAACACCATATATTTT
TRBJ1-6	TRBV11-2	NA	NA	CASSESGLWGSPLHF	TGTGCCAGCAGCGAGAGTGGACTCTGGGGTTCACCCCTCCACTTT
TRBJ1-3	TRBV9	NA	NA	CASKGIRGNTIYF	TGTGCCAGCAAAGGAATACGTGGAAACACCATATATTTT
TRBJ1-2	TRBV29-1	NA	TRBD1	CSVEAPGQVNGYTF	TGCAGCGTTGAAGCCCCTGGACAGGTGAACGGCTACACCTTC
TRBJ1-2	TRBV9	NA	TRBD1	CASSDSGQGAINYGYTF	TGTGCCAGCAGCGACTCGGGACAGGGGGCGATAAACTATGGCTACACCTTC
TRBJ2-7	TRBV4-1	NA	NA	CASSQEISTSYEQYF	TGCGCCAGCAGCCAGGAAATTAGCACCTCCTACGAGCAGTACTTC
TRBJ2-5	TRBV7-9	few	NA	CASSFRDSQETQYF	TGTGCCAGCAGCTTCCGGGACTCTCAAGAGACCCAGTACTTC
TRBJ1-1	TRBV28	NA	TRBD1	CASSLKGAATFF	TGTGCCAGCAGTTTAAAGGGGGCGGCGACTTTCTTT
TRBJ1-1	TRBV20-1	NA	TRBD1	CSASPTEGGTGLEAFF	TGCAGTGCTAGTCCTACCGAAGGGGGGACAGGGCTTGAAGCTTTCTTT
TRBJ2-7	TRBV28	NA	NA	CASSASDRSYEQYF	TGTGCCAGCAGTGCCTCGGACCGCTCCTACGAGCAGTACTTC
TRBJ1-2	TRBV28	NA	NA	CASSPFKGGIFYGYTF	TGTGCCAGCAGCCCTTTCAAGGGGGGAATTTTCTATGGCTACACCTTC